This T cell receptor beta chain originates from a study of vaccination and CD4 T cells after COVID-19. Study in general: Each control was exposed to a CEFX pool, an HIV-1 Nef pool, or no peptide at all.

Comments on this clonotype: The antigen is undetermined.

Cultured CD4+ T cell DNA underwent sequencing with the Oncomine TCR Beta short-read assay. TCRdb analysed the PCR reads with MiXCR anew, one entry per CDR3 protein. The sample records over 10,000 distinct CDR3 sequences, 41% being singletons. Sample treatment: roughly 11-day PBMC culture with coronavirus spike peptide pools or control peptides (ViraFEST assay). Germline CDR1 is LNHDA and CDR2 is SQIVND (reference sequence). This CDR3 has 19 residues. Trimming shortened V by 7 bases and J by 0 bases, and 25 bases separated the two germline ends. The J gene is TRBJ2-1, the V gene TRBV19; D may correspond to TRBD1 or TRBD2 (5 bases each). This sequence was found in a human donor who had recovered from COVID-19. Sequencing was performed on CD4+ T cells from blood, cultured in vitro, taken after SARS-CoV-2 vaccination. CDR3 sequence (DNA): TGTGCCAGTATAGGGGCCGGTGAGGGTGGTCCCATCTCCTACAATGAGCAGTTCTTC. This gives the protein CASIGAGEGGPISYNEQFF. The complete variable domain, with remaining parts taken from reference TRBV19 and TRBJ2-1, reads DGGITQSPKYLFRKEGQNVTLSCEQNLNHDAMYWYRQDPGQGLRLIYYSQIVNDFQKGDIAEGYSVSREKKESFPLTVTSAQKNPTAFYLCASIGAGEGGPISYNEQFFGPGTRLTVL.